Below, one TCR beta chain is given with its context. Its antigen is currently unknown. This sample is drawn from a study of circulating and synovial CD4+ cells in juvenile arthritis. Study results and limitations: Some such blood samples were as oligoclonal as synovium. Circulating pathogenic-like and bulk T cells looked alike by Vbeta family usage.

The germline V gene encodes CDR1 MNHEY and CDR2 SMNVEV (reference sequence). Trimming pared 5 bases from V and 0 bases from J, leaving 13 bases between. The CDR3 consists of 16 residues. Method: immunoSEQ multiplex PCR; TCRdb's copy keeps in-frame clones and lacks some. The table records about 32,000 clones, 80% to 95% of them present only once. This chain links TRBV27 with TRBJ2-2; D ambiguous. The source is a human donor with juvenile idiopathic arthritis. The specimen sequenced was CD4+ T cells from blood. CDR3 residues: CASSTWAPPNTGELFF. The DNA for the CDR3 is TGTGCCAGCAGTACCTGGGCTCCCCCGAACACCGGGGAGCTGTTTTTT.